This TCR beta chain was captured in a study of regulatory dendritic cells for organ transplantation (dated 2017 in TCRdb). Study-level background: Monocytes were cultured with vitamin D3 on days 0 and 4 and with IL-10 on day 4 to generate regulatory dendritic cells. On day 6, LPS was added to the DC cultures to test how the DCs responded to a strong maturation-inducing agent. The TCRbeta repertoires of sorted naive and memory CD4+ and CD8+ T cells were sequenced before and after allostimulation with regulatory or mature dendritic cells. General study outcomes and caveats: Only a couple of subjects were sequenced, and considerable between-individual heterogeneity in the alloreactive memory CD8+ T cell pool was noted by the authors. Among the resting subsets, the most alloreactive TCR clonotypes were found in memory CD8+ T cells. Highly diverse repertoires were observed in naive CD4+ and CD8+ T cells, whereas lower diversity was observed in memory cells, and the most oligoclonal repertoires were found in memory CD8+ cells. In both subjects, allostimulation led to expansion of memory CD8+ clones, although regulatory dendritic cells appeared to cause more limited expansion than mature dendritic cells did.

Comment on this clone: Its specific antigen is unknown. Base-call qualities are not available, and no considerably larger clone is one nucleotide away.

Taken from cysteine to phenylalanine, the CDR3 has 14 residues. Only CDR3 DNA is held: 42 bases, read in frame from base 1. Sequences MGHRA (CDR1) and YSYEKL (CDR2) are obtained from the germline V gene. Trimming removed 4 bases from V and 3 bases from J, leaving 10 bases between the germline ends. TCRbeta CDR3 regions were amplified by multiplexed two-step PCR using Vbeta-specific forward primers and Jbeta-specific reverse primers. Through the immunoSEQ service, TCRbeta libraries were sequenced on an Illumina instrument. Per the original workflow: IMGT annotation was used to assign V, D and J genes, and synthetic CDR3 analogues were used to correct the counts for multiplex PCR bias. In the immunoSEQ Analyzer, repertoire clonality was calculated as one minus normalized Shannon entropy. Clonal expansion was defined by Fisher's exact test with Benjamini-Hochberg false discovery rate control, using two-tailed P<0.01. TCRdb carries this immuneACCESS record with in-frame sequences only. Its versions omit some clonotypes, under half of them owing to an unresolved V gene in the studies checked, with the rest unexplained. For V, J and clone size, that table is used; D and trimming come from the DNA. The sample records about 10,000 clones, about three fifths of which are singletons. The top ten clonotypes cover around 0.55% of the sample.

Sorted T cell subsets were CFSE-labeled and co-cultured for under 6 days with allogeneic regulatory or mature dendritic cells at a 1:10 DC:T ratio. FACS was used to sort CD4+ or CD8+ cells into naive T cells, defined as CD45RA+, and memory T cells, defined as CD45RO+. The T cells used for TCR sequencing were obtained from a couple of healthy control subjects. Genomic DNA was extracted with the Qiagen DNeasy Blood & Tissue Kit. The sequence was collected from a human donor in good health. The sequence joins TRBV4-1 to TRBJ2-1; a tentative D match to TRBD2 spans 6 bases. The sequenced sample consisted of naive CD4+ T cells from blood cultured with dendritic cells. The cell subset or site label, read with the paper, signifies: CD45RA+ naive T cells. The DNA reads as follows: TGCGCCAGCAGCCGTGGGGGGAACTACAATGAGCAGTTCTTC. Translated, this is CASSRGGNYNEQFF.